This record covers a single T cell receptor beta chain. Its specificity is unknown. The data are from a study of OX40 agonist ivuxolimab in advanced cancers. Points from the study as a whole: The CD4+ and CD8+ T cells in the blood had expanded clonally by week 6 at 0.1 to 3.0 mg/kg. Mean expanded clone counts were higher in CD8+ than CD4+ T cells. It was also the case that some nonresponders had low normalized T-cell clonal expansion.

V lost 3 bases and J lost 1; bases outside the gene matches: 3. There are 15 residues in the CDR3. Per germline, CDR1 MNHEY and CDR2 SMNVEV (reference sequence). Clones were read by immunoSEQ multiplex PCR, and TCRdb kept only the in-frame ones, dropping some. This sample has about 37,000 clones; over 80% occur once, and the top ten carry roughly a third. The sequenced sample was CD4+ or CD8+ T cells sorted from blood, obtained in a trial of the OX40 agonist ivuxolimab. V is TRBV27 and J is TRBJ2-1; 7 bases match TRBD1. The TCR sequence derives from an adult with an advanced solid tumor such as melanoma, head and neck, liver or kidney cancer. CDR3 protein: CASSLGQPSYNEQFF. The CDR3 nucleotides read TGTGCCAGCAGTTTGGGACAGCCTTCCTACAATGAGCAGTTCTTC.